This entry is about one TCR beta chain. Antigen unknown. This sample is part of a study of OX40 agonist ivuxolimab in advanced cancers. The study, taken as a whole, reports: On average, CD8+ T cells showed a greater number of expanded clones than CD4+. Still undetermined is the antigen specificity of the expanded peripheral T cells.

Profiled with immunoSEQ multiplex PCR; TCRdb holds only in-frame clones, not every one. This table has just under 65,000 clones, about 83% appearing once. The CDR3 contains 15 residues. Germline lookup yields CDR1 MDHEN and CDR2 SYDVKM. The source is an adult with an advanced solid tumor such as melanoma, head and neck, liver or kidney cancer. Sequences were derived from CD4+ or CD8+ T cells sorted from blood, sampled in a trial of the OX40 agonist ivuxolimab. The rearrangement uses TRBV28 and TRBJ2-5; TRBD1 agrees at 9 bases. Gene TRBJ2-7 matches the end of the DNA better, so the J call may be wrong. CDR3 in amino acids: CASSWDRDFTYEQYF. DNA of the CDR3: TGTGCCAGCAGTTGGGACAGGGATTTCACCTACGAGCAGTACTTC.